The clone carrying this TCR beta chain was recorded only once. Method: immunoSEQ multiplex PCR; TCRdb's copy keeps in-frame clones and lacks some. The table lists approximately 3,000 clones, around 80% of them singletons. From germline, CDR1 is MRHNA and CDR2 SNTAGT. Deletions cut 4 bases from V and 3 bases from J, with 6 bases between. The CDR3 consists of 13 residues. These data belong to a study of somatic mutations in cytotoxic T cells in rheumatoid arthritis. The TCR originated in a man aged 50 or older with rheumatoid arthritis. Sequencing input: CD8+ T cells sorted from blood. The genes are TRBV6-4 and TRBJ2-2; D is possibly TRBD1 (5 bases). In nucleotides, the CDR3 is TGTGCCAGCAGTGCAGGGTACACCGGGGAGCTGTTTTTT. Its translation is CASSAGYTGELFF.